This TCR beta chain was observed in a study of HIV-infected patients and healthy controls. Ten or more counts support this clonotype. The V gene lost 8 bases and the J gene lost 0 bases, with 13 bases spanning the gap. The CDR3 is 14 amino acids. Per germline, CDR1 LNHDA and CDR2 SQIVND (reference sequence). The repertoire came from unfractionated whole blood and reflected all unsorted peripheral T cells. Alpha and beta constant-region primers primed reverse transcription of around 500 ng RNA. Using multiplexing indices, alpha and beta chain libraries were generated apart by chain-specific third strand synthesis. Each cDNA molecule was barcoded, and a single primer pair amplified each chain. TCRdb re-called the 5' RACE reads through MiXCR, storing one row per CDR3 protein. The table lists some 25,000 distinct CDR3 sequences, under 9% of them singletons.

This receptor was obtained from an adult in good health. The chain combines TRBV19 with TRBJ1-2; tentatively, D is TRBD1 (6 bases). Sequenced sample: blood. CDR3 sequence (DNA): TGTGCCAGTGGGGAGGACAGCACTAACTATGGCTACACCTTC. It yields the protein CASGEDSTNYGYTF.